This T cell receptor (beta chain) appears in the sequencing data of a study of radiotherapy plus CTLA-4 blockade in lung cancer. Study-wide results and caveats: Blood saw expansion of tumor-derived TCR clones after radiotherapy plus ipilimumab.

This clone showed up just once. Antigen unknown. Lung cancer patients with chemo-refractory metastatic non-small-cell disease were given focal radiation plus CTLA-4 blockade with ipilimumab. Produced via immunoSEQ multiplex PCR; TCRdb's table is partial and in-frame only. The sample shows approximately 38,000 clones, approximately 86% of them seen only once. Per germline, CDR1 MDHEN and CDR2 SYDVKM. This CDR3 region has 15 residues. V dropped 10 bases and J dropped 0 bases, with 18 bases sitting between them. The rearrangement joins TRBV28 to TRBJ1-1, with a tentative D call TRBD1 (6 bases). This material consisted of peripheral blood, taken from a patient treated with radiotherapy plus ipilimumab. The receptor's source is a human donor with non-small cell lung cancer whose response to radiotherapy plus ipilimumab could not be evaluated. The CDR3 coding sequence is TGTGCCACGCTGACGGGGGGGCGACTGAACACTGAAGCTTTCTTT. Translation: CATLTGGRLNTEAFF.